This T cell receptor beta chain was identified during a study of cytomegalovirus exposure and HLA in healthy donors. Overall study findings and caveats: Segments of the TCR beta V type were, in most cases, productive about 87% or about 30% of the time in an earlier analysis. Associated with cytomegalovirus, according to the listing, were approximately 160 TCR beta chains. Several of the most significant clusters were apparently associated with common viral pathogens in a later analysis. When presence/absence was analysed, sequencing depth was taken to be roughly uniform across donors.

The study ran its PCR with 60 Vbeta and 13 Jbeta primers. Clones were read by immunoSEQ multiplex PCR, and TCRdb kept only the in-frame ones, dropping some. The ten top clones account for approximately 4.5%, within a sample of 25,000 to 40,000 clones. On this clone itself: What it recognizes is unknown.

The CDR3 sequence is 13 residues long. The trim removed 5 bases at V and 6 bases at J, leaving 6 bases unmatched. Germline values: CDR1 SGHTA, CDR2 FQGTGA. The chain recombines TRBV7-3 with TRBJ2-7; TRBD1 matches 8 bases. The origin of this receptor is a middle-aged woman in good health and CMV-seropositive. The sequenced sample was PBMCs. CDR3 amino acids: CASSDQGASEQYF. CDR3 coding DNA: TGTGCCAGCAGCGACCAGGGGGCTAGCGAGCAGTACTTC.